This TCR beta chain was captured in a study of cytomegalovirus exposure and HLA in healthy donors. V lost 3 bases to trimming and J lost 3 bases, with 15 bases between them. This CDR3 spans 15 amino acids. Germline CDR1 is KGHSH and CDR2 is LQKENI. The PCR made use of 60 Vbeta and 13 Jbeta primers. TCRdb keeps only in-frame clones here, not all; method: immunoSEQ multiplex PCR. This sample has 110,000 to 150,000 clones; around 80% occur once, and the top ten carry around 3.2%. The V call is TRBV18, the J call TRBJ2-7; possible D gene TRBD1, 6 bases. The sample was PBMCs. This TCR came from a female donor in good health and CMV-seronegative. The CDR3 sequence is CASSPGWQGHYEQYF. The CDR3 DNA sequence: TGTGCCAGCTCACCTGGGTGGCAGGGACACTACGAGCAGTACTTC.